Following are 2 T cell receptor beta chains from one sample sequenced in a study of cytomegalovirus exposure and HLA in healthy donors. It was with 60 Vbeta and 13 Jbeta primers that the PCR ran. Some clones are missing from TCRdb's copy, which holds only in-frame ones; the method was immunoSEQ multiplex PCR. The top ten clones hold 1.5% to 2% of a sample with some 200,000 clones, around three quarters of them seen once. Sequenced sample: PBMCs. The receptors derive from a woman aged 25-40 years in good health and CMV-seronegative.

The chain employs TRBV10-3 and TRBJ2-7; TRBD2 matches 8 bases. CDR1 is ENHRY and CDR2 is SYGVKD in the germline V gene. The CDR3 covers 16 residues. The junction had 5 bases not matched to a gene; V was cut back by 1 base and J by 0 bases. CDR3 bases: TGTGCCATCAGTGAGTGGGGCGGGAGGACCTCCTACGAGCAGTACTTC. It codes for CAISEWGGRTSYEQYF.

This clone turned up a few times. The rearrangement uses TRBV6-1 and TRBJ2-1; TRBD1 matches at 8 bases. The germline CDR1 and CDR2 sequences are MNHNS and SASEGT. The CDR3 totals 16 residues. V was pared by 4 bases and J by 7 bases, with 12 bases of the junction left unmatched. The chain's CDR3 is CASSAWLQGVGNEQFF. The CDR3 coding sequence is TGTGCCAGCAGTGCTTGGCTACAGGGGGTGGGAAATGAGCAGTTCTTC.